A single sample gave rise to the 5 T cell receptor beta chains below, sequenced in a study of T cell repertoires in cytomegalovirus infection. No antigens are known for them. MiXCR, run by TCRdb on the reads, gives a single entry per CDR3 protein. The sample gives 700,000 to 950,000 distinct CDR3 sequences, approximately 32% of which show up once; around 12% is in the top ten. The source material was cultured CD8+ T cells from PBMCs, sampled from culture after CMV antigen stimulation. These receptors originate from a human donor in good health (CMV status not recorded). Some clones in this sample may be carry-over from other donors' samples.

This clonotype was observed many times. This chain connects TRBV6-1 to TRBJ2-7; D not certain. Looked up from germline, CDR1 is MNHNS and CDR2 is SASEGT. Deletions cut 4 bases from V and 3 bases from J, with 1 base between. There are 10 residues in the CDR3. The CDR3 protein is CASSVYEQYF. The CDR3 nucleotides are TGTGCCAGCAGTGTCTACGAGCAGTACTTC.

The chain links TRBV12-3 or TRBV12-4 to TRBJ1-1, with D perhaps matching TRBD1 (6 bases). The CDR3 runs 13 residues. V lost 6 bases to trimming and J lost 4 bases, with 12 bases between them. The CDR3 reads CASSTGLGTEAFF. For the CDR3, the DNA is TGTGCCAGCAGCACAGGGTTGGGCACTGAAGCTTTCTTT.

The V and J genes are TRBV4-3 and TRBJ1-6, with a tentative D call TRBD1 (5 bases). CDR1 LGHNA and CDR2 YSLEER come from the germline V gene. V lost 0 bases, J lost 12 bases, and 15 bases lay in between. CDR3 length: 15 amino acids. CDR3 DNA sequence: TGCGCCAGCAGCCAAGATCTGGGCCGGGGCAAACCCCTCCACTTT. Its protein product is CASSQDLGRGKPLHF.

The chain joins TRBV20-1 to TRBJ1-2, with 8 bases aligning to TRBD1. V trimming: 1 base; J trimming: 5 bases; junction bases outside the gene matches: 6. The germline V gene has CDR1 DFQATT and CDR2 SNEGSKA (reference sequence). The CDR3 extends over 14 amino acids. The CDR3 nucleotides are TGCAGTGCTAGAGTTGGGACAGGACCTTATGGCTACACCTTC. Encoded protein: CSARVGTGPYGYTF.

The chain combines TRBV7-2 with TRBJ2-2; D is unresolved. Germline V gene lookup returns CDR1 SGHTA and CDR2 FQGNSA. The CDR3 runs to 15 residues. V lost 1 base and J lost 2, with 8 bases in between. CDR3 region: CASSLEVSNTGELFF. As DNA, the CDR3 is TGTGCCAGCAGCTTAGAAGTCAGTAACACCGGGGAGCTGTTTTTT.